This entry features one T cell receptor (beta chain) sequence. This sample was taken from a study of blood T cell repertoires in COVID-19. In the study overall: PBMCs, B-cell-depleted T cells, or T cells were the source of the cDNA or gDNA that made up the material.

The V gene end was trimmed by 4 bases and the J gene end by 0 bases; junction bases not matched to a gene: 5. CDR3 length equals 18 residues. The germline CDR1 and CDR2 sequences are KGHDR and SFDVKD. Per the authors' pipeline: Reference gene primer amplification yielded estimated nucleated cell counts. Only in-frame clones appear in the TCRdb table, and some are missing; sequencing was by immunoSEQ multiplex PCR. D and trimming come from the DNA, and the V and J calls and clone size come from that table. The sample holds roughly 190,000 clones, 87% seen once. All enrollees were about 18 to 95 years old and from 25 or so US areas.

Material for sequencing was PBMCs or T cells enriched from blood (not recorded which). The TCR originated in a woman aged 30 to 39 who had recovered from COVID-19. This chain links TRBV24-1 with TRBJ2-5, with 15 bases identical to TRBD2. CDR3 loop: CATSEGTSGRWYQETQYF. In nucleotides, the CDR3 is TGTGCCACCAGTGAGGGGACTAGCGGGAGGTGGTACCAAGAGACCCAGTACTTC.